The 2 T cell receptor beta chains given below trace back to one sample, sequenced in a study of blood T cells in healthy people across ages. A second PCR of 7 to 11 cycles used a sample-barcoded 5' primer and a J-beta primer mix. TCRdb reprocessed the 5' RACE reads with MiXCR, giving one entry per CDR3 protein. The sample shows around 870,000 distinct CDR3 sequences, around 26% of them seen only once. The sample comprised blood. All receptors come from a woman older than 75 in good health.

This clonotype was counted ten times or more. V is TRBV5-1 and J is TRBJ2-3, with D uncertain. V lost 1 base and J 1 base, leaving 10 bases between the germline ends. This CDR3 has 15 residues. Germline V gene sequence: CDR1 SGHRS, CDR2 YFSETQ. CDR3 in DNA: TGCGCCAGCAGCTTGTGGGCTGAGCGCACAGATACGCAGTATTTT. It specifies CASSLWAERTDTQYF.

V gene TRBV20-1 combines with J gene TRBJ2-1, with 7 bases aligning to TRBD2. CDR1 is DFQATT, CDR2 SNEGSKA, per germline (reference sequence). This CDR3 contains 17 residues. Trimming at V came to 0 bases and at J to 10 bases, leaving 18 bases not matched to a gene. The CDR3 nucleotides are TGCAGTGCTAGAGATCCCATGACTAGCTGGGTGAACTACGAGCAGTTCTTC. This sequence encodes CSARDPMTSWVNYEQFF.